Each of the 14 T cell receptor beta chains below was sequenced from the same sample in a study of T cells in women clearing cervical HPV infection. Assay: immunoSEQ multiplex PCR; the TCRdb copy retains only in-frame clones and omits some. The sample data list 14,000 or so clones. The sample taken for sequencing was blood buffy coat. These receptors originate from a woman aged 18-70 years with a cervical HPV16 infection that either progressed to CIN3+ or cleared (not recorded which).

By frequency, this clone is medium-sized. CDR3 DNA (partial): TGCAGTGCTAGAGTAACAGGGAGCCCCACCGGGGAG. Its translation: CSARVTGSPTGE. The whole CDR3 region reads CSARVTGSPTGELFF. The V call is TRBV20-1, the J call TRBJ2-2; D possibly corresponds to TRBD1 (6 bases). The read ends 3 residues early relative to the CDR3; the germline J gene fills the gap. The CDR3 is 15 residues long. Germline V gene sequence: CDR1 DFQATT, CDR2 SNEGSKA (reference sequence). The germline V and J ends were trimmed by 1 base and 4 bases, with 13 bases remaining between them.

In regard to this clone: The read gets to within 3 residues of the CDR3 end, and the germline J gene fills in the rest. Other DNA sequences within the sample encode an identical CDR3. The chain recombines TRBV7-7 with TRBJ1-3, with D maybe TRBD1 (6 bases). The V end lost 5 bases, the J end lost 1 base, and 9 bases lay between the germline ends. The germline V gene has CDR1 SSHAT and CDR2 FNYEAQ (reference sequence). CDR3 length equals 14 residues. Incomplete CDR3 DNA: TGTGCCAGCAGCGACGACAGGTCTGGAAACACC. Translation: CASSDDRSGNT. The complete CDR3 protein is CASSDDRSGNTIYF.

Comments on this clone: One end of the junction is discordant with germline, which a read error may explain. Read coverage stops 3 residues before the CDR3 terminus; the germline J gene supplies the remainder. This sequence joins TRBV7-7 and TRBJ1-2; 8 bases agree with TRBD1. The CDR3 totals 16 residues. Germline V gene lookup returns CDR1 SSHAT and CDR2 FNYEAQ (reference sequence). CDR3 bases read: TGTGCTAGCAGCTTAGAAGGGTGGACAGGGAACAATGAC. This translates into CASSLEGWTGNND. The complete CDR3 sequence is CASSLEGWTGNNDYTF.

CDR3 bases read: TGTGCCACCAGTGAGACCGGGACAGGGACCACAGATACG. Its protein product is CATSETGTGTTDT. The whole CDR3 protein is CATSETGTGTTDTQYF. The chain couples TRBV24-1 to TRBJ2-3, with 9 bases lining up with TRBD1. The CDR3 goes on 3 residues after the read ends, and that part is filled in from the germline J gene. Germline V CDR1 and CDR2: KGHDR, SFDVKD. The CDR3 consists of 16 residues. With V trimmed by 4 bases and J by 2 bases, 6 bases remained unmatched.

With respect to this clone: The read finishes 3 residues shy of the CDR3 end, and the germline J gene is used to complete it. The V call is TRBV5-1, the J call TRBJ1-3; TRBD1 matches 7 bases. The CDR3 is 14 amino acids. J gave up 2 bases and V 5 bases, and 4 bases lay outside the gene matches. CDR1 and CDR2 (germline): SGHRS, YFSETQ. The CDR3 sequence: CASSSTGTGNTIYF. Partial CDR3 DNA: TGCGCCAGCAGTTCGACAGGGACTGGAAACACC.

Concerning this clone itself: The CDR3 end is not reached by the read, which stops 3 residues before it; the germline J gene fills it in. V and J are TRBV20-1 and TRBJ2-7; D may be TRBD2 (6 bases). This CDR3 region has 13 residues. CDR1 and CDR2 (germline): DFQATT, SNEGSKA (reference sequence). The V end lost 2 bases, the J end lost 0 bases, and 8 bases lay between the germline ends. This CDR3 reads CSARKRASYEQYF. The covered CDR3 bases are TGCAGTGCTAGAAAGCGGGCCTCCTACGAG.

Of note for this clone: The read comes to an end 3 residues before the CDR3 does, leaving the germline J gene to fill in the end. The chain is built from TRBV30 and TRBJ2-2; 9 nucleotides agree with TRBD1. The length of the CDR3 is 17 residues. CDR1 is GTSNPN and CDR2 is SVGIG in the germline V gene (reference sequence). CDR3 DNA, as far as it was read: TGTGCCTGGGGCCCTCCGGGACAGGGCTCGACTAATGAAAAG. Its translation: CAWGPPGQGSTNEK. In full, the CDR3 reads CAWGPPGQGSTNEKLFF.

About this clone: The DNA ends 3 residues before the CDR3 does, and the rest of the CDR3 is filled in from the germline J gene. The rearrangement links TRBV28 to TRBJ2-7, with a weak D call TRBD1 (6 bases). CDR1 and CDR2 from the germline V gene are MDHEN and SYDVKM. The CDR3 has 15 residues. V was clipped by 6 bases and J by 3 bases, with 18 bases between them. The CDR3 protein is CASSRAGQSLYEQYF. The part of the CDR3 DNA that was read is TGTGCCAGCAGCCGAGCAGGACAGAGCCTCTACGAG.

As regards this clone: The read halts 3 residues ahead of the CDR3 end, with the missing end drawn from the germline J gene. The chain has TRBV2 and TRBJ2-2, with D perhaps TRBD2 (5 bases). Between the trimmed V and J ends, which lost 4 bases and 6 bases, there was a span of 9 bases. The length of the CDR3 is 13 residues. In germline, CDR1 is SNHLY, CDR2 FYNNEI. This chain's CDR3 is CASSALAPGELFF. CDR3 DNA, as far as it was read: TGTGCCAGCAGTGCGCTAGCTCCCGGGGAG. The full variable domain, with the rest looked up from reference TRBV2 and TRBJ2-2, is EPEVTQTPSHQVTQMGQEVILRCVPISNHLYFYWYRQILGQKVEFLVSFYNNEISEKSEIFDDQFSVERPDGSNFTLKIRSTKLEDSAMYFCASSALAPGELFFGEGSRLTVL.

A note on this clone: Read coverage stops 3 residues before the CDR3 terminus; the germline J gene supplies the remainder. The chain has TRBV11-2 and TRBJ2-2, with 10 nucleotides matching TRBD2. The CDR3 contains 14 residues. After removal of 4 bases from V and 4 bases from J, the junction contained 0 bases not matched to a gene. Germline lookup yields CDR1 SGHAT and CDR2 FQNNGV. The CDR3 sequence: CASSSSGGTGELFF. Partial CDR3 DNA: TGTGCCAGCAGCTCTAGCGGGGGCACCGGGGAG.

With respect to this clone: Read data end 3 residues before the CDR3 end; the end is taken from the germline J gene. The gene calls are TRBV4-1 and TRBJ2-7; D is undetermined. V was cut by 0 bases and J by 0 bases, with 9 bases left in between. The CDR3 has 15 amino acids. Germline loops: CDR1 MGHRA, CDR2 YSYEKL. CDR3 protein: CASSQDWPASYEQYF. The CDR3 bases that were read are TGCGCCAGCAGCCAAGATTGGCCTGCCTCCTACGAG.

Comment on this clone: From the germline J gene comes the end of the CDR3, since the read stops 3 residues before it. V is TRBV6-1 and J is TRBJ2-2, with 14 bases lining up with TRBD2. Germline-derived CDR1 and CDR2 are MNHNS and SASEGT. This CDR3 comprises 18 residues. With V trimmed by 0 bases and J by 7 bases, 7 bases remained unmatched. The CDR3 sequence is CASSEARGGLAGDGELFF. CDR3 DNA (partial): TGTGCCAGCAGTGAAGCGCGGGGGGGACTAGCGGGGGACGGGGAG.

Comment on this clone: The read comes to an end 3 residues before the CDR3 does, leaving the germline J gene to fill in the end. The chain links TRBV10-1 to TRBJ2-1, with D possibly being TRBD1 (6 bases). Germline V gives CDR1 WNHNN, CDR2 SYGVQD (reference sequence). Trimming cost V 4 bases and J 9 bases, with 19 bases left between them. The CDR3 is made up of 15 amino acids. CDR3 DNA (partial): TGCGCCAGCAGTGCGGTGACAGGCCCTGGGGGTGAG. This encodes CASSAVTGPGGE. In full, the CDR3 is CASSAVTGPGGEQFF.

Worth noting for this clone: With the read ending 3 residues before the CDR3 end, the germline J gene is used to fill in that end. This chain uses TRBV18 with TRBJ1-1; weak D call: TRBD1 (5 bases). The CDR3 extends over 14 amino acids. Trimming took off 3 bases at V and 1 base at J, with 9 bases between the two ends. CDR1 is KGHSH, CDR2 LQKENI, per germline. Incomplete CDR3 DNA: TGTGCCAGCTCACCTCAAGGACAGAACACTGAA. It codes for CASSPQGQNTE. The full CDR3 reads CASSPQGQNTEAFF.